This T cell receptor (beta chain) was captured by sequencing in a study of blood T cell repertoires in COVID-19. Across the whole study: Collection of acute and convalescent COVID-19 samples took place in the United States, Italy and Spain.

The CDR3 length is 15 residues. Germline trimming cut 2 bases from V and 6 bases from J; bases unmatched to any gene: 6. Per germline, CDR1 LNHDA and CDR2 SQIVND (reference sequence). The assay was immunoSEQ multiplex PCR, and TCRdb's table has in-frame clones only and misses some. The profile shows fewer than 300,000 clones, 70% to 90% of them singletons. The TCR comes from a woman aged 45-65 years with COVID-19, enrolled during active disease. V is TRBV19 and J is TRBJ2-1; the match to TRBD2 covers 8 bases. The sample taken for sequencing was peripheral blood. CDR3: CASSILREGGNEQFF. The CDR3 DNA reads TGTGCCAGTAGTATATTACGGGAGGGAGGCAATGAGCAGTTCTTC.